This TCR beta chain was captured in a study of T cell repertoires in cytomegalovirus infection. Across the whole study: Matching HLA type, along with CMV infection, was indicated by public TCR beta signatures. Findings and caveats of the study: HLA-C-restricted, CMV-specific TCR beta clonotypes were dominant ex vivo.

Germline CDR1 is SGHNT and CDR2 is YYREEE (reference sequence). J lost 6 bases, V lost 2 bases, and 6 bases had no gene match. The CDR3 loop spans 14 amino acids. TCRdb processed the reads anew with MiXCR; each CDR3 protein has one entry. Of roughly 500,000 distinct CDR3 sequences in the sample, 16% were seen once. Of note for this clonotype: As yet, its antigen is unknown.

V and J are TRBV5-4 and TRBJ1-1, with TRBD1 matching over 8 bases. Sequences were obtained from CD8+ T cells from PBMCs. This sequence was found in a human donor in good health (CMV status not recorded). Some clones in this sample may be carry-over from other donors' samples. The DNA for the CDR3 is TGTGCCAGCAGCTTCCAGGGGGCACTTGCTGAAGCTTTCTTT. This sequence encodes CASSFQGALAEAFF.